One sample yielded the 4 T cell receptor beta chains listed below, sequenced in a study of neurological immune-mediated disorders. TCRdb re-analysed the 5' RACE reads in MiXCR, keeping a single row per CDR3 protein. In the table there are 25,000 to 30,000 distinct CDR3 sequences, 20% to 25% of which are singletons. The sequencing sample was made of CD4+ T cells from blood. Receptor source: a man between 50 and 59 years old with HTLV-1-associated myelopathy (HAM/TSP).

The chain has TRBV5-1 and TRBJ2-3, with no clear D. Germline CDR1 reads SGHRS; CDR2 reads YFSETQ. V lost 0 bases to trimming and J lost 4 bases, with 3 bases between them. CDR3 length: 12 amino acids. The CDR3 here is CASSLASDTQYF. The CDR3 DNA reads as TGCGCCAGCAGCTTGGCCTCAGATACGCAGTATTTT.

As to this clonotype: The DNA is omitted, as the CDR3 cannot be located on it reliably, and the CDR3 follows TCRdb's listing. The chain has TRBV12-3 or TRBV12-4 and TRBJ1-2. The CDR3 totals 21 residues, both ends included. This chain's CDR3 is CDSSFYICSARAGTLGYGYTF.

Ten or more counts support this clonotype. The rearrangement joins TRBV5-1 to TRBJ2-3; possibly TRBD1 for D (6 bases). V was pared by 4 bases and J by 2 bases, with 11 bases between. CDR3 size: 14 residues. The germline V gene encodes CDR1 SGHRS and CDR2 YFSETQ. The CDR3 coding sequence is TGCGCCAGCAGCCGTGACAGGTACACAGATACGCAGTATTTT. Translating it yields CASSRDRYTDTQYF.

This clonotype occurred many times. The chain links TRBV20-1 to TRBJ2-5; tentatively, D is TRBD2 (5 bases). CDR3 size: 12 residues. CDR1 is DFQATT, CDR2 SNEGSKA, per germline (reference sequence). Between the trimmed V and J ends, which lost 6 bases and 0 bases, there was a span of 8 bases. The CDR3 reads CSAEGNQETQYF. CDR3 bases: TGCAGTGCCGAGGGTAACCAAGAGACCCAGTACTTC.